The source of this T cell receptor (beta chain) is a study of blood T cell repertoires in COVID-19. For the study at large: There were acute and convalescent COVID-19 samples, and they came from the United States, Italy and Spain. The cDNA or gDNA used as material had been derived from T cells, B-cell-depleted T cells, or PBMCs.

This CDR3 region has 14 residues. V lost 2 bases, J lost 5 bases, and 3 bases stayed unmatched. Per the germline V gene, CDR1 is SGDLS and CDR2 is YYNGEE. As handled by the study authors: Estimates of nucleated cell counts were drawn from the amplification of reference gene primers. The repertoire was sequenced with immunoSEQ multiplex PCR; TCRdb's copy has only in-frame clones and lacks some. V and J calls and clone size are given by that table; D and trimming were obtained from the DNA. The data show some 120,000 clones, around 90% seen once. This receptor was taken from a human donor in a cohort sampled during active COVID-19. The sample consisted of peripheral blood. The genes are TRBV9 and TRBJ2-1, with 8 nucleotides matching TRBD2. The CDR3 coding sequence is TGTGCCAGCAGCGTTGGCGGGGGGAACAATGAGCAGTTCTTC. The encoded protein is CASSVGGGNNEQFF.